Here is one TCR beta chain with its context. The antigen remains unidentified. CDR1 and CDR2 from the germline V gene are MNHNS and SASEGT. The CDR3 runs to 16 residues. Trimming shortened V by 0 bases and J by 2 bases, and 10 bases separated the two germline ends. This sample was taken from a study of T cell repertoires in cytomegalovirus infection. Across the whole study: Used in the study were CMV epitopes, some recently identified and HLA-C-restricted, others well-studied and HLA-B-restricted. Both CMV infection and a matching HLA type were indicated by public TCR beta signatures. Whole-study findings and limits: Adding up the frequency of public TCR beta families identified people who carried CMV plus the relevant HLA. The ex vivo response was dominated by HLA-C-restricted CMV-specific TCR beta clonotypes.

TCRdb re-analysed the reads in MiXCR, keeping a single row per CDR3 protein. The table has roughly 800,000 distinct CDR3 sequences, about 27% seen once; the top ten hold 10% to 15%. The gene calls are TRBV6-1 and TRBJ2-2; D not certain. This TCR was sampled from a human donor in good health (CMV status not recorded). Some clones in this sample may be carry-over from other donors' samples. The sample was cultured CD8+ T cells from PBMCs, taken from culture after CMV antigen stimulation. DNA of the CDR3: TGTGCCAGCAGTGAAGCGGGGAACGACAACACCGGGGAGCTGTTTTTT. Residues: CASSEAGNDNTGELFF.